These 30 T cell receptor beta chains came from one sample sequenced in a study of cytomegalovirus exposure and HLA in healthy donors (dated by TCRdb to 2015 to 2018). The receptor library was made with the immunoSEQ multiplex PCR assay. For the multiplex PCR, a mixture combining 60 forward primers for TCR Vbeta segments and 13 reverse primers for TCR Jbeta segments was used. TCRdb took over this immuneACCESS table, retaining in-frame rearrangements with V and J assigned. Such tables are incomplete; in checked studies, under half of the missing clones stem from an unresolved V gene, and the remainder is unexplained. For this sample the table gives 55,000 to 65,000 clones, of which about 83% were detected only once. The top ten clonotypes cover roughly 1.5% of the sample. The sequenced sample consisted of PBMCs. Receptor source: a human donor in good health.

The CDR3 sequence: CASSGYRGENTEAFF. The CDR3 region has the DNA TGTGCCAGCAGTGGATACAGGGGGGAGAACACTGAAGCTTTCTTT. The V gene is TRBV25-1, the J gene TRBJ1-1; 8 bases match TRBD1. V lost 4 bases and J lost 1; bases outside the gene matches: 5. Per the germline V gene, CDR1 is MGHDK and CDR2 is SYGVNS. The CDR3 totals 15 residues.

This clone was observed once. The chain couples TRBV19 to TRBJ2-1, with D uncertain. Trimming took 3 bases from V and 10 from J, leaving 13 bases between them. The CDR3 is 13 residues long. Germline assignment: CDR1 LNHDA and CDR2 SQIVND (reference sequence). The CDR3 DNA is TGTGCCAGTAGTATGATCTCCAGGATAGAGCAGTTCTTC. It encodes CASSMISRIEQFF. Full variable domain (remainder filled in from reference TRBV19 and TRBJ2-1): DGGITQSPKYLFRKEGQNVTLSCEQNLNHDAMYWYRQDPGQGLRLIYYSQIVNDFQKGDIAEGYSVSREKKESFPLTVTSAQKNPTAFYLCASSMISRIEQFFGPGTRLTVL.

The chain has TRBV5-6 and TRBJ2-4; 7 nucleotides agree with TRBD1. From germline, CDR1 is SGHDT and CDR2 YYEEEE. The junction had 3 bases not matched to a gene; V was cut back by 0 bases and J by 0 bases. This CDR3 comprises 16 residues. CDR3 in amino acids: CASSLAGTVAKNIQYF. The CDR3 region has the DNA TGTGCCAGCAGCTTGGCAGGGACAGTAGCCAAAAACATTCAGTACTTC.

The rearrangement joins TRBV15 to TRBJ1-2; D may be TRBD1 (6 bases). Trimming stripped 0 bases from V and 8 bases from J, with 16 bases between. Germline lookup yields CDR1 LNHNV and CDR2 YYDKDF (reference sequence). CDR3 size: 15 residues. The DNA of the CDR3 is TGTGCCACCAGCAGAGATCGGGCAGGGGCGCGAGGCTACACCTTC. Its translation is CATSRDRAGARGYTF.

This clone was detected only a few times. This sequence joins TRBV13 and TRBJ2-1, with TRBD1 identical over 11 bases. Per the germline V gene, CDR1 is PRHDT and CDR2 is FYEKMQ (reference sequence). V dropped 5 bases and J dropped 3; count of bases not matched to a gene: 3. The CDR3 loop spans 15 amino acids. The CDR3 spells CASSLGTGGYNEQFF. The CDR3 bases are TGTGCCAGCAGCCTCGGGACAGGGGGCTACAATGAGCAGTTCTTC.

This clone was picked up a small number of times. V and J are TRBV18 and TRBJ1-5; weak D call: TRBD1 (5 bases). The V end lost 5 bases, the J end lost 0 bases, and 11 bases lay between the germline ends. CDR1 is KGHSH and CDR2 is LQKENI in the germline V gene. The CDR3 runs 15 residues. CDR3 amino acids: CASSETVNSNQPQHF. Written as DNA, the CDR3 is TGTGCCAGCTCAGAGACAGTGAATAGCAATCAGCCCCAGCATTTT. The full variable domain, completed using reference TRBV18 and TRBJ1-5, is NAGVMQNPRHLVRRRGQEARLRCSPMKGHSHVYWYRQLPEEGLKFMVYLQKENIIDESGMPKERFSAEFPKEGPSILRIQQVVRGDSAAYFCASSETVNSNQPQHFGDGTRLSIL.

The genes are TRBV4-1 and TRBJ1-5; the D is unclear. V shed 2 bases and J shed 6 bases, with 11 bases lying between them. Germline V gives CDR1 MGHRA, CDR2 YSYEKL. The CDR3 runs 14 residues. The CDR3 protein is CASSQMLRAQPQHF. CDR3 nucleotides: TGCGCCAGCAGCCAAATGTTGAGGGCTCAGCCCCAGCATTTT.

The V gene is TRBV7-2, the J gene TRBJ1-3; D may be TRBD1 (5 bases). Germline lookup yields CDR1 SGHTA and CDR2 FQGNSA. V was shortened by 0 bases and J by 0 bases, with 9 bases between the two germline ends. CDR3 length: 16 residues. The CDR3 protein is CASSLAGRGSGNTIYF. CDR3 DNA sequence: TGTGCCAGCAGCTTAGCCGGGAGGGGCTCTGGAAACACCATATATTTT.

The CDR3 nucleotides read TGTGCCAGCAGTTTCGGGAGGGCTGTGGGCAATGAGCAGTTCTTC. Translating it yields CASSFGRAVGNEQFF. The genes are TRBV27 and TRBJ2-1; 8 bases match TRBD2. V trimming: 3 bases; J trimming: 6 bases; junction bases outside the gene matches: 7. CDR1 MNHEY and CDR2 SMNVEV come from the germline V gene (reference sequence). This CDR3 is built from 15 residues.

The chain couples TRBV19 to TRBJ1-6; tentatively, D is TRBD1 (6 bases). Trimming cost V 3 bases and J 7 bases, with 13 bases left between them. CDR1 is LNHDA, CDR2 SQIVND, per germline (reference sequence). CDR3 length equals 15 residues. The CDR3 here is CASSIGRGVNSPLHF. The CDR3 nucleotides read TGTGCCAGTAGTATTGGCAGGGGAGTAAATTCACCCCTCCACTTT.

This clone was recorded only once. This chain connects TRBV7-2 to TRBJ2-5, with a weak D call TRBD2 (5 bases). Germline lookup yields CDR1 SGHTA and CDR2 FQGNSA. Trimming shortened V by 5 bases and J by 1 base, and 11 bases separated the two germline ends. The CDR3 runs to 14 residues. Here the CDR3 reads CASSLNGVQETQYF. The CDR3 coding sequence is TGTGCCAGCAGCCTCAACGGGGTCCAAGAGACCCAGTACTTC.

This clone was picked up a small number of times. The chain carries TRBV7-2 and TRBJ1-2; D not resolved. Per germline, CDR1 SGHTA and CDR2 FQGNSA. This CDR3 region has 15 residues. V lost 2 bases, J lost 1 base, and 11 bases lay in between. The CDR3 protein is CASSLYSAGNYGYTF. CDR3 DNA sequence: TGTGCCAGCAGCTTATATTCCGCGGGTAACTATGGCTACACCTTC.

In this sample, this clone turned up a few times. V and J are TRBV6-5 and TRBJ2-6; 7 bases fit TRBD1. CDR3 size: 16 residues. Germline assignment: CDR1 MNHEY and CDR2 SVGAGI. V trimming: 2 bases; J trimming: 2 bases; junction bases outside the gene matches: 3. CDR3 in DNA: TGTGCCAGCAGTTACGAACAGGGGACTGGGGCCAACGTCCTGACTTTC. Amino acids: CASSYEQGTGANVLTF.

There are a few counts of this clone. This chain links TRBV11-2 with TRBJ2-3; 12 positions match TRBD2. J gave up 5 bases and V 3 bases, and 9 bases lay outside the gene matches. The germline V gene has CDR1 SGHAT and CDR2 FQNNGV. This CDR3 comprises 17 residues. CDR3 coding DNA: TGTGCCAGCAGCTTCCCTTGGACTAGCGGGGTCAAAGATACGCAGTATTTT. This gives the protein CASSFPWTSGVKDTQYF.

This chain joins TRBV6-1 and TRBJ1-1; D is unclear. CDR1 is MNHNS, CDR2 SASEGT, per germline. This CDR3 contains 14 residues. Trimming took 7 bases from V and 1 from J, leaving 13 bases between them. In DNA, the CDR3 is TGTGCCAGCAAGATGGAGGGTTGGAACACTGAAGCTTTCTTT. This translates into CASKMEGWNTEAFF.

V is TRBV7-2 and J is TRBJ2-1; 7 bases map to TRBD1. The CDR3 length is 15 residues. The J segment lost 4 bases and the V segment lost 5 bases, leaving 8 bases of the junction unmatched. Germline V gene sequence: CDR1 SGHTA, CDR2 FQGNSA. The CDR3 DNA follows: TGTGCCAGCAGCCCCCACAGGGGAGATTACAATGAGCAGTTCTTC. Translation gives CASSPHRGDYNEQFF.

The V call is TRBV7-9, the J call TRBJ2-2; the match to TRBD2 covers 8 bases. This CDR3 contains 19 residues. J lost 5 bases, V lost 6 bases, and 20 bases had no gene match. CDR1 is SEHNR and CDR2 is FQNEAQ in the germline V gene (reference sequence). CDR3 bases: TGTGCCAGCAGAACTTTAGGTTGGACAGCGGGGGTTTTGACCGGGGAGCTGTTTTTT. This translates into CASRTLGWTAGVLTGELFF. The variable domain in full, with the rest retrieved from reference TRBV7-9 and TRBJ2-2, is DTGVSQNPRHKITKRGQNVTFRCDPISEHNRLYWYRQTLGQGPEFLTYFQNEAQLEKSRLLSDRFSAERPKGSFSTLEIQRTEQGDSAMYLCASRTLGWTAGVLTGELFFGEGSRLTVL.

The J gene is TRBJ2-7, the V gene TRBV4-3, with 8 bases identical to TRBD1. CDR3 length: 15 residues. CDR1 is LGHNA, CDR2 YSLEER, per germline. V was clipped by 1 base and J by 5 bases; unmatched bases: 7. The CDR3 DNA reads TGCGCCAGCAGCCAAGGGCGGCAGGGGGCGAACGAGCAGTACTTC. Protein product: CASSQGRQGANEQYF.

CDR3 in amino acids: CASSPQALHEQFF. CDR3 DNA sequence: TGTGCCAGCAGCCCTCAGGCACTCCATGAGCAGTTCTTC. The chain links TRBV6-6 to TRBJ2-1; unclear D gene. Trimming took off 6 bases at V and 8 bases at J, with 14 bases between the two ends. This CDR3 region has 13 residues. Germline V CDR1 and CDR2: MNHNY, SVGAGI (reference sequence).

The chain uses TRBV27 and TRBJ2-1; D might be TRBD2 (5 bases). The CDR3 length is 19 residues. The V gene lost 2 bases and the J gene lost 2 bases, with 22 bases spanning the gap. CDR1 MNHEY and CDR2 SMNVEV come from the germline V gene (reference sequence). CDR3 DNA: TGTGCCAGCAGTTTACGAACTCCCAGCGGATCCCTTCCCTACAATGAGCAGTTCTTC. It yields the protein CASSLRTPSGSLPYNEQFF.

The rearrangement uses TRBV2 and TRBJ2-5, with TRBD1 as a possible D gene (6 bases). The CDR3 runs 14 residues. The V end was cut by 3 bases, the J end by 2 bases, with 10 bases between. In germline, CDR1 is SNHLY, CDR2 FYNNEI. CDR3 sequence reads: CASSDWTDQETQYF. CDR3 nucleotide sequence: TGTGCCAGCAGTGATTGGACAGATCAAGAGACCCAGTACTTC.

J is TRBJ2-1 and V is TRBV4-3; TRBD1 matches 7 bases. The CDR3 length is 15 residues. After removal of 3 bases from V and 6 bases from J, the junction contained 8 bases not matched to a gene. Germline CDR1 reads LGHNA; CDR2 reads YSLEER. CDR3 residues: CASSQAPAGGNEQFF. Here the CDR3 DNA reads TGCGCCAGCAGCCAGGCCCCGGCAGGGGGCAATGAGCAGTTCTTC.

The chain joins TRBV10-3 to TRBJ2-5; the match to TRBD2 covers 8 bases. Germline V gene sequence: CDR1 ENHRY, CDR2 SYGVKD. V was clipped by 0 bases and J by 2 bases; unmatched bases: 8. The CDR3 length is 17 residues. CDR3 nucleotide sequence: TGTGCCATCAGTGAGTCCGGGAGGGGTGTGGGGCAAGAGACCCAGTACTTC. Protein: CAISESGRGVGQETQYF.

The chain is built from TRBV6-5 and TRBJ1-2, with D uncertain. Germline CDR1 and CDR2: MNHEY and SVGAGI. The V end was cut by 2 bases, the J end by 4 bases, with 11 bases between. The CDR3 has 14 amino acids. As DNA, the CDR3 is TGTGCCAGCAGTTACGGTGGAGAAGCCTATGGCTACACCTTC. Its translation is CASSYGGEAYGYTF.

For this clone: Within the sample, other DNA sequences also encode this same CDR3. Written as DNA, the CDR3 is TGTGCCAGCAGTGGGACAGTAAATCAGCCCCAGCATTTT. It yields the protein CASSGTVNQPQHF. The chain couples TRBV19 to TRBJ1-5; 7 nucleotides line up with TRBD1. This CDR3 is 13 amino acids long. With V trimmed by 9 bases and J by 4 bases, 6 bases remained unmatched. From germline, CDR1 is LNHDA and CDR2 SQIVND (reference sequence).

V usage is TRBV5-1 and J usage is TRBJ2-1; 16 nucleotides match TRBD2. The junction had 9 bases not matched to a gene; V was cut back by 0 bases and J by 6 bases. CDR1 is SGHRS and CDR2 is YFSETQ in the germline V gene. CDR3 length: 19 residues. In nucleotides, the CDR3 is TGCGCCAGCAGCTTGGCCCCTGGGACTAGCGGGAGGGGACCCAATGAGCAGTTCTTC. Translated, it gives CASSLAPGTSGRGPNEQFF.

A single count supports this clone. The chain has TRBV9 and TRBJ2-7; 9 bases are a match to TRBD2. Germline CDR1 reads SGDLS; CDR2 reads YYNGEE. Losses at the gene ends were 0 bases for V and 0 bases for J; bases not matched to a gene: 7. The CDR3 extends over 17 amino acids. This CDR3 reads CASSVAAGGMSSYEQYF. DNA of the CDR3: TGTGCCAGCAGCGTAGCGGCGGGAGGGATGAGCTCCTACGAGCAGTACTTC.

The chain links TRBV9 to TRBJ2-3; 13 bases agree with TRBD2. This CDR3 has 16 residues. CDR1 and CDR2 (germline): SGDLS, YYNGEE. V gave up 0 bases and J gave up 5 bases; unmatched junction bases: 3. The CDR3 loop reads CASSVDRLAGGDTQYF. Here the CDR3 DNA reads TGTGCCAGCAGCGTAGATAGACTAGCGGGGGGAGATACGCAGTATTTT.

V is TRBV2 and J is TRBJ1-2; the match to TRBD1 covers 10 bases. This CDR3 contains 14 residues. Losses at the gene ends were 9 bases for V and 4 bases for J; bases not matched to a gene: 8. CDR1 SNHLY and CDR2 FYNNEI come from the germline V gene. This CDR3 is CASGGDRGIYGYTF. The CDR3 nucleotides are TGTGCCAGTGGGGGGGACAGGGGCATCTATGGCTACACCTTC.

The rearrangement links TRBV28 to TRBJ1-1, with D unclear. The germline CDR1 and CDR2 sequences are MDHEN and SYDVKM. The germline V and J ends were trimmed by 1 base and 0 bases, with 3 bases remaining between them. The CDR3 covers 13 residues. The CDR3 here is CASSLSLNTEAFF. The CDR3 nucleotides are TGTGCCAGCAGTTTATCTCTGAACACTGAAGCTTTCTTT. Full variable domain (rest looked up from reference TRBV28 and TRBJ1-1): DVKVTQSSRYLVKRTGEKVFLECVQDMDHENMFWYRQDPGLGLRLIYFSYDVKMKEKGDIPEGYSVSREKKERFSLILESASTNQTSMYLCASSLSLNTEAFFGQGTRLTVV.